These T cell receptor beta chains were read from a single sample in a study of shared clonotypes between healthy human individuals. The data were produced by immunoSEQ multiplex PCR, yet TCRdb's version contains in-frame clones alone and is incomplete. The sample yields 2 million to 3 million clones, roughly 93% seen once. Material for sequencing was naive CD4+ T cells from PBMCs. These receptor sequences come from a man between 18 and 35 years old in good health. Some clones in this sample may be carry-over from other donors' samples. Each CDR3 is given with its conserved first and last residue. D genes are given only for firm matches. Clone size appears in some rows only: once, few, many, or a class for an expanded clone.

. | TRBJ2-7 | TRBV5-1 | . | TGCGCCAGCAGCCGTCCAGGGGACTACGAGCAGTACTTC | CASSRPGDYEQYF
. | TRBJ2-7 | TRBV7-2 | . | TGTGCCAGCAGCCTGGGCCTTGCAGGGATGGCCGAGCAGTACTTC | CASSLGLAGMAEQYF
. | TRBJ2-5 | TRBV7-8 | . | TGTGCCAGCAGCTCTAGGACCTTGGACGGGACCCAGTACTTC | CASSSRTLDGTQYF
. | TRBJ2-7 | TRBV7-2 | TRBD2 | TGTGCCAGCAGCCCAGCGCTAGCGGGAGGGGCCGAGCAGTACTTC | CASSPALAGGAEQYF
once | TRBJ1-5 | TRBV19 | . | TGTGCCAGTAGTATACGGAAGGCTACTCAGCCCCAGCATTTT | CASSIRKATQPQHF
. | TRBJ2-5 | TRBV18 | TRBD1 | TGTGCCAGCTCCCGGACAGGGGAGCCCGAGACCCAGTACTTC | CASSRTGEPETQYF
. | TRBJ1-6 | TRBV6-5 | TRBD1 | TGTGCCAGCAGTCCCGACAGGGGTAATTCACCCCTCCACTTT | CASSPDRGNSPLHF
. | TRBJ2-2 | TRBV6-1 | TRBD1 | TGTGCCAGCAATGTGGGACAGGGGGCTGCCGGGGAGCTGTTTTTT | CASNVGQGAAGELFF
. | TRBJ2-5 | TRBV5-1 | . | TGCGCCAGCAGCTTGATCCCAGCGACGAGCCAAGAGACCCAGTACTTC | CASSLIPATSQETQYF
. | TRBJ2-3 | TRBV6-1 | . | TGTGCCAGCAGTGCCTACTATTACACGAGCACAGATACGCAGTATTTT | CASSAYYYTSTDTQYF
. | TRBJ1-4 | TRBV18 | . | TGTGCCAGCTCGCCCAACAGAGCAACTAATGAAAAACTGTTTTTT | CASSPNRATNEKLFF
. | TRBJ2-3 | TRBV5-1 | . | TGCGCCAGCAGCTCTGACTCCATTTCTGATACGCAGTATTTT | CASSSDSISDTQYF
. | TRBJ2-7 | TRBV6-6 | . | TGTGCCACCGCGATCGGCCGCCTTGGCTACGAGCAGTACTTC | CATAIGRLGYEQYF
. | TRBJ2-7 | TRBV2 | TRBD2 | TGTGCCAGCAGGAGACTAGCGGGAGCTCTCGAGCAGTACTTC | CASRRLAGALEQYF
. | TRBJ2-3 | TRBV28 | . | TGTGCCAGCAGTTTATTCGGGAGTGGGACAGATACGCAGTATTTT | CASSLFGSGTDTQYF
. | TRBJ2-3 | TRBV6-5 | . | TGTGCCAGCAGTTACGGGGGCAGCACAGATACGCAGTATTTT | CASSYGGSTDTQYF
. | TRBJ1-1 | TRBV29-1 | TRBD1 | TGCAGCGTTAAGGACAGGGATCGTAAGGACACTGAAGCTTTCTTT | CSVKDRDRKDTEAFF
few | TRBJ1-5 | TRBV2 | TRBD1 | TGTGCCAGCAAGGGACCCGGCTCAGGGGGGAATCAGCCCCAGCATTTT | CASKGPGSGGNQPQHF
. | TRBJ2-5 | TRBV4-3 | . | TGCGCCAGCAGCCAAGATTTCCGGGGAGGAGAGACCCAGTACTTC | CASSQDFRGGETQYF
. | TRBJ1-6 | TRBV4-1 | . | TGCGCCAGCAGCCAGGGGATCTTGGGTACTGATTCACCCCTCCACTTT | CASSQGILGTDSPLHF
once | TRBJ2-2 | TRBV10-3 | . | TGTGCCATCGGGACGTCTTCTCCGAACACCGGGGAGCTGTTTTTT | CAIGTSSPNTGELFF
. | TRBJ2-5 | TRBV6-1 | . | TGTGCCAGCAGTGAATACAGCCAAGAGACCCAGTACTTC | CASSEYSQETQYF
. | TRBJ1-3 | TRBV30 | . | TGTGCCTGGGTCCGGGCAGGCGTTGGAAACACCATATATTTT | CAWVRAGVGNTIYF
. | TRBJ2-7 | TRBV9 | . | TGTGCCAGCAGCGTAGATGGTCGGTGGGCCTACGAGCAGTACTTC | CASSVDGRWAYEQYF
. | TRBJ2-5 | TRBV5-1 | . | TGCGCCAGCAGCGGGGGACTGAGAGAGACCCAGTACTTC | CASSGGLRETQYF
. | TRBJ2-2 | TRBV20-1 | . | TGCAGTGCGGGGCGCCTCGGGGAGCTGTTTTTT | CSAGRLGELFF
. | TRBJ2-7 | TRBV9 | . | TGTGCCAGCAGCGTAGCAGTGGGGGCATCAAGCTACGAGCAGTACTTC | CASSVAVGASSYEQYF
once | TRBJ1-1 | TRBV5-1 | . | TGCGCCAGCAGCTTGGGAGGGTTCATGAACACTGAAGCTTTCTTT | CASSLGGFMNTEAFF
. | TRBJ2-5 | TRBV7-2 | TRBD1 | TGTGCCAGCAGCCCCGCGACAGGGGTAAAGACCCAGTACTTC | CASSPATGVKTQYF
. | TRBJ2-1 | TRBV11-2 | TRBD2 | TGTGCCAGCAGCTTAACTATCCTGGGCGGGAGCTCCTACAATGAGCAGTTCTTC | CASSLTILGGSSYNEQFF
once | TRBJ2-3 | TRBV14 | TRBD2 | TGTGCCAGCAGCCAATATATAGCGGGAGGGCCGCCAGATACGCAGTATTTT | CASSQYIAGGPPDTQYF
. | TRBJ2-3 | TRBV29-1 | . | TGCAGCTCGATAAAGGCGGGAAGCACAGATACGCAGTATTTT | CSSIKAGSTDTQYF
. | TRBJ2-7 | TRBV4-1 | . | TGCGCCAGCAGCCAAGGGGTCAGGGGGGGCTACGAGCAGTACTTC | CASSQGVRGGYEQYF
. | TRBJ1-2 | TRBV28 | TRBD1 | TGTGCCAGCAGTTTCGCTTCGGCAGGGGGCTTGTATGGCTACACCTTC | CASSFASAGGLYGYTF
. | TRBJ2-4 | TRBV11-2 | . | TGTGCCAGCAGCTTACTTAGGCAGGACAAAAACATTCAGTACTTC | CASSLLRQDKNIQYF
. | TRBJ1-2 | TRBV12-5 | . | TGTGCTAGTGCCCCGCTTGGCTCAAGGGGCTACACCTTC | CASAPLGSRGYTF
. | TRBJ2-7 | TRBV6-5 | TRBD1 | TGTGCCAGCAGACTCTCCGGGACAGGGGGTTACGAGCAGTACTTC | CASRLSGTGGYEQYF
. | TRBJ2-7 | TRBV9 | . | TGTGCCAGCAGCCCAAACCGGTTGTGGGACGAGCAGTACTTC | CASSPNRLWDEQYF
. | TRBJ2-3 | TRBV5-1 | TRBD1 | TGCGCCACCGGGACAGGGACAGCGGACAGCACAGATACGCAGTATTTT | CATGTGTADSTDTQYF
. | TRBJ2-5 | TRBV29-1 | . | TGCAGCGTTGGTCCGCAAGAGACCCAGTACTTC | CSVGPQETQYF
. | TRBJ1-6 | TRBV15 | . | TGTGCCACCAGCCAGGGCTCCTATAATTCACCCCTCCACTTT | CATSQGSYNSPLHF
. | TRBJ1-2 | TRBV19 | TRBD1 | TGTGCCAGTAGTTCCCCACCACTACGGGACAGGTCGAACTATGGCTACACCTTC | CASSSPPLRDRSNYGYTF
. | TRBJ2-1 | TRBV2 | TRBD2 | TGTGCCAGCAGCGGAGCGGGAGGGCCCTCACACAATGAGCAGTTCTTC | CASSGAGGPSHNEQFF